The 21 T cell receptor beta chains given below trace back to one sample, sequenced in a study of T-cell memory formation after mild COVID-19. MiXCR, run by TCRdb on the 5' RACE reads, gives a single entry per CDR3 protein. The sample lists just under 350,000 distinct CDR3 sequences, 10% to 15% occurring once. Sequencing used PBMCs or a T cell subset sorted from them (not recorded which). The receptors were sampled from a man between 18 and 29 years old who had mild COVID-19 (a few samples of this study predate the infection). Cell type and time point are not known.

This chain links TRBV9 with TRBJ2-7; D tentatively fits TRBD1 or TRBD2 (6 bases each). The V end was cut by 0 bases, the J end by 1 base, with 11 bases between. This CDR3 contains 15 residues. Germline values: CDR1 SGDLS, CDR2 YYNGEE. The CDR3 DNA reads as TGTGCCAGCAGCGTAGTCCGGGGGCTTTCCTACGAGCAGTACGTC. Its translation: CASSVVRGLSYEQYV.

The V call is TRBV4-1, the J call TRBJ2-5; no definite D call. Germline V gives CDR1 MGHRA, CDR2 YSYEKL. V lost 3 bases, J lost 1 base, and 3 bases lay in between. This CDR3 is built from 12 residues. As DNA, the CDR3 is TGCGCCAGCAGCCACAGCCAAGAGACCCAGTACTTC. Translated: CASSHSQETQYF.

This clonotype was seen a handful of times. The CDR3 region has the DNA TGTGCTAGTGGTTCTAGAAATCCCCGGACAGCGGTACTTGAAGCTTTCTTT. Its protein product is CASGSRNPRTAVLEAFF. The gene calls are TRBV12-5 and TRBJ1-1; D is possibly TRBD1 (6 bases). Trimming pared 4 bases from V and 7 bases from J, leaving 25 bases between. This CDR3 is 17 amino acids long. In germline, CDR1 is LGHNT, CDR2 FRNRAP. The full variable domain, rest sourced from reference TRBV12-5 and TRBJ1-1, is DARVTQTPRHKVTEMGQEVTMRCQPILGHNTVFWYRQTMMQGLELLAYFRNRAPLDDSGMPKDRFSAEMPDATLATLKIQPSEPRDSAVYFCASGSRNPRTAVLEAFFGQGTRLTVV.

The sample holds a few counts of this clonotype. The rearrangement joins TRBV10-3 to TRBJ2-3; 10 bases map to TRBD2. Germline assignment: CDR1 ENHRY and CDR2 SYGVKD. V lost 2 bases and J lost 0; bases outside the gene matches: 2. This CDR3 spans 16 amino acids. The CDR3 protein is CAISELAGESTDTQYF. The DNA for the CDR3 is TGTGCCATCAGTGAGCTAGCGGGGGAGAGCACAGATACGCAGTATTTT.

The chain carries TRBV6-5 and TRBJ1-1; D ambiguous. Germline values: CDR1 MNHEY, CDR2 SVGAGI. The CDR3 is made up of 15 amino acids. V was trimmed by 0 bases and J by 1 base, leaving 9 bases between them. The CDR3 sequence: CASSYSARSNTEAFF. The CDR3 DNA reads TGTGCCAGCAGTTACTCGGCCCGTTCGAACACTGAAGCTTTCTTT.

Only a few counts were recorded for this clonotype. The rearrangement joins TRBV5-4 to TRBJ1-6, with a tentative D call TRBD1 (5 bases). This CDR3 has 14 residues. The germline V gene encodes CDR1 SGHNT and CDR2 YYREEE (reference sequence). V lost 4 bases and J 10 bases, leaving 15 bases between the germline ends. The CDR3 region has the DNA TGTGCCAGCAGCCCCCCAGGGTTTATATCACCCCTCCACTTT. Translation: CASSPPGFISPLHF.

The chain links TRBV7-2 to TRBJ1-2; tentatively, D is TRBD1 (5 bases). The CDR3 spans 13 residues. Germline CDR1 is SGHTA and CDR2 is FQGNSA. Trimming removed 1 base from V and 8 bases from J, with 11 bases in between. CDR3 bases: TGTGCCAGCAGCTTAGTTTCGGGGGAAGGCTACACCTTC. Its protein product is CASSLVSGEGYTF.

This sequence joins TRBV18 and TRBJ2-1; D gene unclear. Per the germline V gene, CDR1 is KGHSH and CDR2 is LQKENI. The CDR3 contains 16 residues. The V gene lost 4 bases and the J gene lost 0 bases, with 13 bases spanning the gap. CDR3 DNA sequence: TGTGCCAGCTCACGCCGTATCCAGACCTCCTACAATGAGCAGTTCTTC. Amino acid sequence: CASSRRIQTSYNEQFF. The full variable domain, with the rest looked up from reference TRBV18 and TRBJ2-1, is NAGVMQNPRHLVRRRGQEARLRCSPMKGHSHVYWYRQLPEEGLKFMVYLQKENIIDESGMPKERFSAEFPKEGPSILRIQQVVRGDSAAYFCASSRRIQTSYNEQFFGPGTRLTVL.

This clonotype has more than one count but fewer than ten. This chain joins TRBV7-2 and TRBJ2-3; no reliable D call. Per the germline V gene, CDR1 is SGHTA and CDR2 is FQGNSA. Trimming shortened V by 2 bases and J by 4 bases, and 10 bases separated the two germline ends. CDR3 length: 14 amino acids. In DNA form, the CDR3 reads TGTGCCAGCAGCTTAAGTCGTAAGTCAGATACGCAGTATTTT. It is translated as CASSLSRKSDTQYF.

The chain couples TRBV20-1 to TRBJ1-1; D perhaps matches TRBD1 (6 bases). The ends were cut back, 3 bases at V and 2 bases at J, with 16 bases in the middle. Looked up from germline, CDR1 is DFQATT and CDR2 is SNEGSKA (reference sequence). The CDR3 is 15 amino acids. The CDR3 spells CSARATGLGNTEAFF. The CDR3 nucleotides read TGCAGTGCTAGGGCTACAGGGTTGGGAAACACTGAAGCTTTCTTT.

This sequence joins TRBV5-5 and TRBJ1-2, with D uncertain. Trimming stripped 1 base from V and 8 bases from J, with 12 bases between. Germline V CDR1 and CDR2: SGHKS, YYEKEE (reference sequence). The CDR3 covers 13 residues. CDR3 residues: CASSLSAAGGYTF. CDR3 in DNA: TGTGCCAGCAGCTTGTCCGCAGCTGGGGGCTACACCTTC.

This clonotype was seen a handful of times. The chain uses TRBV5-1 and TRBJ2-5, with 10 bases fitting TRBD1. The CDR3 is 15 amino acids. CDR1 is SGHRS, CDR2 YFSETQ, per germline. J lost 1 base, V lost 3 bases, and 3 bases had no gene match. CDR3 in amino acids: CASSSGDRGQETQYF. In DNA, the CDR3 is TGCGCCAGCAGCTCCGGGGACAGGGGCCAAGAGACCCAGTACTTC.

A few counts support this clonotype. This chain links TRBV6-5 with TRBJ2-1; possible D gene TRBD2, 6 bases. Germline lookup yields CDR1 MNHEY and CDR2 SVGAGI. The CDR3 is 12 amino acids. V was pared by 5 bases and J by 12 bases, with 14 bases between. The CDR3 bases are TGTGCCAGCAGTAAGGGGACTGAAGGGCAGTTCTTC. Amino acid sequence: CASSKGTEGQFF.

The chain is built from TRBV7-6 and TRBJ2-5; 8 nucleotides line up with TRBD1. Germline trimming cut 0 bases from V and 4 bases from J; bases unmatched to any gene: 4. CDR3 length: 15 residues. The germline gives CDR1 SGHVS, CDR2 FNYEAQ. The CDR3 here is CASSLAAGGRETQYF. The CDR3 DNA follows: TGTGCCAGCAGCTTAGCTGCAGGGGGCCGAGAGACCCAGTACTTC. Combining the CDR3 with reference TRBV7-6 and TRBJ2-5 gives the whole variable domain GAGVSQSPRYKVTKRGQDVALRCDPISGHVSLYWYRQALGQGPEFLTYFNYEAQQDKSGLPNDRFSAERPEGSISTLTIQRTEQRDSAMYRCASSLAAGGRETQYFGPGTRLLVL.

This clonotype occurred a few times. The rearrangement links TRBV30 to TRBJ1-3; D is possibly TRBD1 (6 bases). The germline V gene encodes CDR1 GTSNPN and CDR2 SVGIG (reference sequence). With 3 bases removed from V and 2 bases from J, the gap between germline ends came to 8 bases. CDR3 length equals 13 residues. The CDR3 spells CAWSRGTGNTIYF. The CDR3 nucleotides are TGTGCCTGGAGCAGGGGAACTGGAAACACCATATATTTT.

The chain links TRBV5-1 to TRBJ2-3, with D perhaps TRBD1 (5 bases). Germline V gives CDR1 SGHRS, CDR2 YFSETQ. Deletions cut 2 bases from V and 5 bases from J, with 9 bases between. The CDR3 loop spans 13 amino acids. The CDR3 protein is CASSLQAGDTQYF. Written as DNA, the CDR3 is TGCGCCAGCAGCTTACAGGCAGGAGATACGCAGTATTTT.

This clonotype appeared a few times. V usage is TRBV5-1 and J usage is TRBJ2-7; D remains ambiguous. Between the trimmed V and J ends, which lost 2 bases and 1 base, there was a span of 13 bases. The CDR3 extends over 15 amino acids. CDR1 is SGHRS and CDR2 is YFSETQ in the germline V gene. The CDR3 DNA follows: TGCGCCAGCAGCTTAGGAACAGCGATATCCTACGAGCAGTACGTC. It specifies CASSLGTAISYEQYV.

This clonotype has at least ten counts. The V call is TRBV11-1, the J call TRBJ2-5, with TRBD1 matching over 7 bases. Germline-derived CDR1 and CDR2 are SGHAT and FQDESV (reference sequence). The V and J ends lost 6 bases and 3 bases, in that order; junction bases with no gene match: 10. The CDR3 runs to 15 residues. In DNA, the CDR3 is TGTGCCAGCAGGAACCGGGACAGAGGGGAAGAGACCCAGTACTTC. Translated: CASRNRDRGEETQYF.

The gene calls are TRBV12-5 and TRBJ2-1, with 7 bases that match TRBD1. J gave up 3 bases and V 3 bases, and 11 bases lay outside the gene matches. Germline CDR1 LGHNT, CDR2 FRNRAP. CDR3 length: 17 amino acids. In nucleotides, the CDR3 is TGTGCTAGTGGTTTTCTCTTGGGACAGTTCAACTACAATGAGCAGTTCTTC. It codes for CASGFLLGQFNYNEQFF.

This clonotype was counted many times. The CDR3 DNA reads TGTGCCAGCAGTCCCCTGTTAGCGGGGGGCCAGCAGTTCTTC. It encodes CASSPLLAGGQQFF. The rearrangement joins TRBV12-3 or TRBV12-4 to TRBJ2-1, with 10 nucleotides matching TRBD2. The CDR3 spans 14 residues. Trimming cost V 5 bases and J 11 bases; bases outside gene matches: 9.

This clonotype appeared a few times. This chain uses TRBV7-6 with TRBJ2-1; D might be TRBD1 or TRBD2, each matching 6 bases. V gave up 1 base and J gave up 0 bases, with 10 bases separating them. The CDR3 sequence is 16 residues long. Germline CDR1 reads SGHVS; CDR2 reads FNYEAQ. The CDR3 spells CASSLEGGSSYNEQFF. The CDR3 DNA reads TGTGCCAGCAGCTTAGAAGGGGGGAGCTCCTACAATGAGCAGTTCTTC.